The T cell receptor (beta chain) described here comes from a study of cytomegalovirus exposure and HLA in healthy donors. Study-level background: The early release's HLA-typed donors yielded approximately 85 million unique TCRs.

The PCR used 60 Vbeta and 13 Jbeta primers. The repertoire was sequenced with immunoSEQ multiplex PCR; TCRdb's copy has only in-frame clones and lacks some. Of over 200,000 clones in the sample, approximately 80% are singletons; the top ten hold roughly 0.58%. Study-wide points: Prior analysis indicated that the majority of TCR beta V segments exhibited productivity approximately 87% or approximately 30% of the time. Donor immune exposure was known only as CMV serostatus.

Notes on this clone: Antigen unknown.

Sequenced input: PBMCs. This TCR came from a woman between 40 and 55 years old in good health and CMV-seronegative.

This CDR3 is CASSASGTGGSFPHEQYF. CDR3 bases: TGTGCCAGCAGCGCCTCCGGGACAGGGGGCAGCTTCCCTCACGAGCAGTACTTC. The V call is TRBV9, the J call TRBJ2-7; 12 positions match TRBD1. The CDR3 length is 18 residues. Trimming removed 3 bases from V and 5 bases from J; junction bases left unmatched: 15. Germline CDR1 and CDR2: SGDLS and YYNGEE. Using reference TRBV9 and TRBJ2-7 for the parts outside the CDR3, the full variable domain is DSGVTQTPKHLITATGQRVTLRCSPRSGDLSVYWYQQSLDQGLQFLIQYYNGEERAKGNILERFSAQQFPDLHSELNLSSLELGDSALYFCASSASGTGGSFPHEQYFGPGTRLTVT.